Described below is a single T cell receptor beta chain sequence and its context. The target antigen is unknown. Populations isolated by sorting all had purity greater than 95%. These data are taken from a study of beta chain features in type 1 diabetes. Study-level points and caveats: All four CD4+ subsets of Type 1 diabetes patients contained TCRB CDR3s that were moderately but significantly shorter. Type 1 diabetes patients had fewer VDJ junction insertions and more deletions.

V trimming: 4 bases; J trimming: 5 bases; junction bases outside the gene matches: 7. From germline, CDR1 is GTSNPN and CDR2 SVGIG (reference sequence). The CDR3 spans 14 residues. The entirety of the isolated RNA underwent reverse transcription, so expressed TCRB transcripts were sequenced. Data came from immunoSEQ multiplex PCR; TCRdb stores just in-frame clones and leaves some out. Of about half a million clones listed, roughly 31% are singletons. Sequences were obtained from naive CD4+ T cells from blood. The receptor was isolated from a man between 18 and 35 years old in good health. The V gene is TRBV30, the J gene TRBJ2-1; TRBD1 matches 8 bases. CDR3 coding DNA: TGTGCCTGGATTCACAGGGGGGTTCACAATGAGCAGTTCTTC. It encodes CAWIHRGVHNEQFF.